This entry lists 19 T cell receptor beta chains sequenced from one sample in a study of post-analysis software for immune sequencing data. General observations from the study: With TRBV5-6, TRBV5-1 and TRBV20-1 included, about five TRBV segments were more frequent in patients than in controls.

The authors incorporated unique molecular identifiers into the TCR beta cDNA libraries. TCRdb reprocessed the PCR reads with MiXCR, giving one entry per CDR3 protein. The data hold hundreds of thousands of distinct CDR3 sequences, with 25% to 30% observed a single time. These TCRs' antigens remain unknown. The sequencing sample was made of blood. The receptors here all came from a girl aged 10-17 years with multiple sclerosis.

The chain has TRBV6-5 and TRBJ1-5, with D hard to call. The CDR3 sequence is 13 residues long. Trimming removed 1 base from V and 7 bases from J, with 8 bases in between. The germline CDR1 and CDR2 sequences are MNHEY and SVGAGI. The CDR3 region has the DNA TGTGCCAGCAGTTACTGGCGGGAGCAGCCCCAGCATTTT. This codes for CASSYWREQPQHF.

The rearrangement joins TRBV6-2 or TRBV6-3 to TRBJ2-6; 10 positions agree with TRBD1. The CDR3 contains 17 residues. Germline-derived CDR1 and CDR2 are MNHEY and SVGEGT. Trimming at V came to 5 bases and at J to 0 bases, leaving 4 bases not matched to a gene. CDR3 in DNA: TGTGCCAGCAGTGACAGGGGGCTCGCCTCTGGGGCCAACGTCCTGACTTTC. The encoded protein is CASSDRGLASGANVLTF.

Notes on this clonotype: A single base separates this from a much larger clone, so it may be a read error. J is TRBJ2-3 and V is TRBV2, with D perhaps TRBD1 (5 bases). This CDR3 has 15 amino acids. Trimming removed 3 bases from V and 5 bases from J, with 15 bases in between. Germline V gives CDR1 SNHLY, CDR2 FYNNEI. The CDR3 DNA sequence: TGTGCCAGCAGTGATACGACAAGGGGCCGAGATACGCAGTATTTT. Encoded protein: CASSDTTRGRDTQYF. The full variable domain, in which reference TRBV2 and TRBJ2-3 provide the parts outside the CDR3, is EPEVTQTPSHQVTQMGQEVILRCVPISNHLYFYWYRQILGQKVEFLVSFYNNEISEKSEIFDDQFSVERPDGSNFTLKIRSTKLEDSAMYFCASSDTTRGRDTQYFGPGTRLTVL.

The V call is TRBV11-2, the J call TRBJ2-7; perhaps TRBD2 as D (7 bases). The CDR3 covers 15 residues. The V and J ends lost 5 bases and 2 bases respectively, with 16 bases between them. Per the germline V gene, CDR1 is SGHAT and CDR2 is FQNNGV. CDR3 amino acids: CASSRGAATTYEQYF. The CDR3, as DNA: TGTGCCAGCAGCCGGGGGGCCGCGACCACCTACGAGCAGTACTTC.

The chain carries TRBV9 and TRBJ2-2; D gene uncertain. Germline V lookup: CDR1 SGDLS, CDR2 YYNGEE. V was cut by 0 bases and J by 2 bases, with 8 bases left in between. This CDR3 contains 15 residues. CDR3 in amino acids: CASSVDGRNTGELFF. The CDR3 DNA follows: TGTGCCAGCAGCGTAGACGGACGTAACACCGGGGAGCTGTTTTTT. Full variable domain (missing parts from reference TRBV9 and TRBJ2-2): DSGVTQTPKHLITATGQRVTLRCSPRSGDLSVYWYQQSLDQGLQFLIQYYNGEERAKGNILERFSAQQFPDLHSELNLSSLELGDSALYFCASSVDGRNTGELFFGEGSRLTVL.

This rearrangement joins TRBV20-1 to TRBJ1-1; D uncertain. V was pared by 8 bases and J by 5 bases, with 15 bases between. The V gene's germline CDR1 is DFQATT and CDR2 SNEGSKA (reference sequence). The CDR3 contains 12 residues. The CDR3 is CSSKRGGTEAFF. CDR3 nucleotides: TGCAGTTCAAAAAGAGGCGGGACTGAAGCTTTCTTT.

In its sample, this clonotype was seen a few times. The V gene is TRBV12-3 or TRBV12-4, the J gene TRBJ1-5; 8 nucleotides match TRBD1. V shed 7 bases, J shed 5 bases, and the junction held 7 bases outside the gene matches. There are 14 residues in the CDR3. DNA for the CDR3: TGTGCCAGCAATGGACAGGGAAAGGATCAGCCCCAGCATTTT. It translates to CASNGQGKDQPQHF.

The chain couples TRBV18 to TRBJ2-7, with TRBD2 matching over 7 bases. Germline CDR1 reads KGHSH; CDR2 reads LQKENI. V trimming: 2 bases; J trimming: 0 bases; junction bases outside the gene matches: 13. The CDR3 contains 18 residues. The CDR3 protein is CASSPTRTPAGSSYEQYF. The CDR3 DNA reads as TGTGCCAGCTCACCAACACGAACGCCAGCGGGAAGCTCCTACGAGCAGTACTTC.

V and J are TRBV7-2 and TRBJ2-1; 12 positions agree with TRBD2. Trimming at V came to 1 base and at J to 7 bases, leaving 8 bases not matched to a gene. CDR3 length: 17 residues. Germline lookup yields CDR1 SGHTA and CDR2 FQGNSA. CDR3 coding DNA: TGTGCCAGCAGCTTAGAGGCTAGCGGGAGGGCCGGGAATGAGCAGTTCTTC. It translates to CASSLEASGRAGNEQFF.

The chain recombines TRBV3-1 with TRBJ2-1; 9 nucleotides match TRBD1. This CDR3 spans 16 amino acids. Looked up from germline, CDR1 is LGHDT and CDR2 is YNNKEL (reference sequence). V shed 6 bases, J shed 4 bases, and the junction held 10 bases outside the gene matches. CDR3 residues: CASSLTTGGNYNEQFF. CDR3 coding DNA: TGTGCCAGCAGTCTAACGACAGGGGGTAATTACAATGAGCAGTTCTTC.

The rearrangement joins TRBV11-2 to TRBJ2-1; TRBD1 or TRBD2 may be the D gene (6 bases each). Trimming removed 5 bases at V and 2 bases at J, with 10 bases between. Germline V gene sequence: CDR1 SGHAT, CDR2 FQNNGV. This CDR3 region has 14 residues. The CDR3 region is CASSEGGPYNEQFF. The CDR3 nucleotides are TGTGCCAGCAGCGAGGGGGGTCCCTACAATGAGCAGTTCTTC.

The sample holds many counts of this clonotype. V and J are TRBV29-1 and TRBJ2-5; D may match TRBD1 or TRBD2 (5 bases each). The assigned J gene may be wrong: the sequence end matches TRBJ2-7 better. The CDR3 is 13 residues long. The germline CDR1 and CDR2 sequences are SQVTM and ANQGSEA. This CDR3 is CSVPEGYSGEQYF. For the CDR3, the DNA is TGCAGCGTTCCCGAGGGGTACTCCGGCGAGCAGTACTTC.

A few counts support this clonotype. The rearrangement links TRBV6-6 to TRBJ1-1; D is perhaps TRBD1 (6 bases). The CDR3 contains 15 residues. Germline V gene sequence: CDR1 MNHNY, CDR2 SVGAGI (reference sequence). The V gene lost 6 bases and the J gene lost 5 bases, with 19 bases spanning the gap. The CDR3: CASSPVGAKGTEAFF. CDR3 bases: TGTGCCAGCAGCCCTGTGGGGGCAAAAGGTACTGAAGCTTTCTTT.

The rearrangement uses TRBV2 and TRBJ2-1; D is perhaps TRBD1 (6 bases). Germline CDR1 SNHLY, CDR2 FYNNEI. CDR3 length equals 10 residues. V was clipped by 6 bases and J by 11 bases, with 8 bases between them. CDR3 DNA sequence: TGTGCCAGCAGCGGGACACAGCAGTTCTTC. It yields the protein CASSGTQQFF.

This clonotype has just a few counts. The CDR3 region is CASTPGQVSNQPQHF. CDR3 DNA: TGTGCCAGCACCCCGGGGCAGGTGAGCAATCAGCCCCAGCATTTT. The V and J genes are TRBV6-6 and TRBJ1-5, with D perhaps TRBD1 (5 bases). The germline V gene encodes CDR1 MNHNY and CDR2 SVGAGI (reference sequence). This CDR3 comprises 15 residues. V lost 7 bases, J lost 1 base, and 14 bases lay in between.

The chain joins TRBV7-2 to TRBJ2-2; D not resolved. The germline gives CDR1 SGHTA, CDR2 FQGNSA. The CDR3 totals 13 residues. The CDR3 reads CGALWGNTGELFF. Here the CDR3 DNA reads TGTGGCGCCCTGTGGGGTAACACCGGGGAGCTGTTTTTT.

The chain joins TRBV15 to TRBJ2-5, with 7 bases matching TRBD2. The V gene end was trimmed by 4 bases and the J gene end by 5 bases; junction bases not matched to a gene: 10. CDR1 and CDR2 (germline): LNHNV, YYDKDF (reference sequence). The CDR3 runs to 15 residues. The CDR3 reads CATSIRRAGGETQYF. CDR3 in DNA: TGTGCCACCAGCATCAGAAGAGCCGGGGGGGAGACCCAGTACTTC.

This clonotype appeared a few times. V gene TRBV7-9 combines with J gene TRBJ2-7; possibly TRBD2 for D (7 bases). The ends were cut back, 3 bases at V and 3 bases at J, with 12 bases in the middle. CDR1 SEHNR and CDR2 FQNEAQ come from the germline V gene (reference sequence). This CDR3 is built from 14 residues. Written as DNA, the CDR3 is TGTGCCAGCAGCTTCCCGGGGGGCGGCTACGAGCAGTACTTC. It yields the protein CASSFPGGGYEQYF.

This clonotype was seen a handful of times. This chain links TRBV7-2 with TRBJ2-3; TRBD2 matches at 8 bases. Per germline, CDR1 SGHTA and CDR2 FQGNSA. This CDR3 comprises 15 residues. Trimming at V came to 6 bases and at J to 0 bases, leaving 5 bases not matched to a gene. This chain's CDR3 is CASRYPSGSTDTQYF. CDR3 DNA sequence: TGTGCCAGCAGGTACCCTAGCGGGAGCACAGATACGCAGTATTTT.